The TCR beta chain under discussion was sequenced for a study of CD8 T cells in ankylosing spondylitis. Study-level findings and limits: Disease-associated clones were reportedly significantly overrepresented in matched ankylosing spondylitis synovial fluid. There were earlier reports of some motif variants in reactive arthritis synovial fluid and blood.

V lost 4 bases, J lost 7 bases, and 11 bases lay in between. CDR3 length equals 14 residues. Germline V gives CDR1 LNHDA, CDR2 SQIVND (reference sequence). Using quantitative 5'-RACE with molecular barcodes, the authors made TCR beta libraries. TCRdb re-analysed the 5' RACE reads in MiXCR, keeping a single row per CDR3 protein. The sample contains around 100,000 distinct CDR3 sequences, 20% to 30% of which appear only once. Concerning this clonotype: Its antigen is not known.

This TCR was sampled from a male donor with ankylosing spondylitis. V usage is TRBV19 and J usage is TRBJ1-6, with D unclear. Sequencing was done on a sample of synovial fluid, either unsorted or a sorted T cell fraction (not recorded which). The CDR3 region is CASSKHSPNSPLHF. The CDR3 DNA is TGTGCCAGTAGTAAGCACAGCCCCAATTCACCCCTCCACTTT.